Listed here are 23 T cell receptor beta chains from one sample, sequenced in a study of circulating CD8 cells and anti-PD-1 response in melanoma (dated by TCRdb to about 2020). The run used a NextSeq 500. Starting from approximately 15 ng of total RNA, TCR libraries were made with the QIAseq Immune Repertoire RNA Library Kit, Human TCR Panel. Clones were called with MiXCR by TCRdb after fastp trimmed the public reads at Q25, and only in-frame beta chains were retained. Each CDR3 protein appears once, grouped with its most common genes and DNA. Counted in this sample were 450 to 600 distinct CDR3 sequences; approximately 10% of them appeared once. The ten largest clones add up to almost 40% of the sample. A BD FACSAria II cell sorter was used to sort four subsets, defined by PD-1 and/or TIGIT, from live CD3+CD8+TCRalphabeta+ cells. Sequenced material: CD8+ T cells from PBMCs, taken at baseline or after one month of anti-PD-1 therapy (not recorded which). These receptors all come from a human donor with melanoma.

This clonotype is deemed medium-sized. This chain joins TRBV18 and TRBJ2-7; perhaps D is TRBD1 or TRBD2 (5 bases each). Looked up from germline, CDR1 is KGHSH and CDR2 is LQKENI. V shed 3 bases and J shed 2 bases, with 14 bases lying between them. The CDR3 totals 15 residues. The CDR3 spells CASSPGAGPAYEQYF. In nucleotides, the CDR3 is TGTGCCAGCTCACCCGGGGCGGGCCCGGCCTACGAGCAGTACTTC. Based on the CDR3 plus reference TRBV18 and TRBJ2-7, the full variable domain is NAGVMQNPRHLVRRRGQEARLRCSPMKGHSHVYWYRQLPEEGLKFMVYLQKENIIDESGMPKERFSAEFPKEGPSILRIQQVVRGDSAAYFCASSPGAGPAYEQYFGPGTRLTVT.

Relative to its sample, this clonotype is large. This chain uses TRBV29-1 with TRBJ2-1; 10 bases match TRBD2. The ends lost 4 bases at V and 5 bases at J; junction bases unmatched: 2. Germline values: CDR1 SQVTM, CDR2 ANQGSEA. This CDR3 is built from 13 residues. The CDR3 loop is CSVVGLADNEQFF. For the CDR3, the DNA is TGCAGCGTTGTTGGACTAGCGGACAATGAGCAGTTCTTC.

This clonotype is large within its sample. This chain connects TRBV12-3 or TRBV12-4 to TRBJ2-7; D gene ambiguous. V was pared by 6 bases and J by 4 bases, with 10 bases between. The CDR3 runs 12 residues. This chain's CDR3 is CASSPSAYEQYF. CDR3 DNA: TGTGCCAGCAGCCCCTCTGCTTACGAGCAGTACTTC.

Turning to this clonotype: Germline is not matched at one junction end, which may reflect a read error. The chain is built from TRBV16 and TRBJ2-1, with TRBD1 matching 7 bases. Germline V gene data show CDR1 as KGHSY and CDR2 as FQNENV. The CDR3 is 15 residues long. CDR3: CASSRSNRGGREQLF. CDR3 nucleotides: TGTGCCAGCAGCCGATCGAACAGGGGTGGGAGAGAGCAGCTCTTC.

By share, this clonotype ranks as medium-sized. This rearrangement joins TRBV15 to TRBJ2-1; D not resolved. This CDR3 spans 13 amino acids. Germline CDR1 reads LNHNV; CDR2 reads YYDKDF (reference sequence). V lost 5 bases to trimming and J lost 0 bases, with 5 bases between them. The CDR3 spells CATSHSSYNEQFF. The DNA of the CDR3 is TGTGCCACCAGCCATAGCTCCTACAATGAGCAGTTCTTC.

In this sample, this clonotype is large. The gene calls are TRBV30 and TRBJ1-2; no firm D call. Germline V lookup: CDR1 GTSNPN, CDR2 SVGIG (reference sequence). V gave up 4 bases and J gave up 0 bases, with 9 bases separating them. The CDR3 is made up of 13 amino acids. CDR3: CAWIDGSNYGYTF. CDR3 bases: TGTGCCTGGATTGACGGATCTAACTATGGCTACACCTTC.

By share of the sample, this clonotype is hyperexpanded (1% or more). The chain has TRBV20-1 and TRBJ2-7; the D gene is possibly TRBD1 (6 bases). Trimming took off 5 bases at V and 2 bases at J, with 16 bases between the two ends. CDR3 size: 14 residues. CDR1 DFQATT and CDR2 SNEGSKA come from the germline V gene (reference sequence). CDR3 sequence: CSADSSDSPYEQYF. The CDR3 nucleotides are TGCAGTGCTGACTCGTCGGACAGTCCCTACGAGCAGTACTTC.

A word on this clonotype: This clone may be a read error of a much larger clone one base away. The V gene is TRBV28, the J gene TRBJ2-2, with TRBD2 as a possible D gene (5 bases). Trimming took off 6 bases at V and 4 bases at J, with 9 bases between the two ends. CDR3 size: 13 residues. Germline V CDR1 and CDR2: MDHEN, SYDVKM. The CDR3 is CASRRASTGELFF. The CDR3 nucleotides read TGTGCCAGCAGGCGGGCGAGCACCGGGGAGCTGTTTTTT.

This clonotype is large (0.1 to 1%). The chain recombines TRBV19 with TRBJ1-5, with no clear D. The CDR3 extends over 12 amino acids. Germline lookup yields CDR1 LNHDA and CDR2 SQIVND (reference sequence). With 3 bases removed from V and 5 bases from J, the gap between germline ends came to 5 bases. CDR3 in amino acids: CASSMQDQPQHF. CDR3 in DNA: TGTGCCAGTAGTATGCAGGATCAGCCCCAGCATTTT.

Turning to this clonotype: A much more abundant neighbour one base away suggests this may be a read error. The CDR3 here is CASSNRPYKQYF. The CDR3 region has the DNA TGCGCCAGCTCCAACAGACCCTACAAGCAGTACTTC. The V call is TRBV10-2, the J call TRBJ2-7; D is uncertain. Germline-derived CDR1 and CDR2 are WSHSY and SAAADI. This CDR3 is 12 amino acids long.

This clonotype rates as large (0.1 to 1%). The V gene is TRBV4-1, the J gene TRBJ2-7, with a tentative D call TRBD1 (6 bases). This CDR3 spans 14 amino acids. The V and J ends lost 6 bases and 2 bases respectively, with 14 bases between them. Germline CDR1 is MGHRA and CDR2 is YSYEKL. As DNA, the CDR3 is TGCGCCAGCAGTCTCGACAGGACGGCCTACGAGCAGTACTTC. It is translated as CASSLDRTAYEQYF.

This clonotype is labeled as medium-sized. The chain carries TRBV19 and TRBJ1-1; D remains unclear. Germline V gene data show CDR1 as LNHDA and CDR2 as SQIVND (reference sequence). This CDR3 has 12 residues. Trimming pared 1 base from V and 1 base from J, leaving 1 base between. CDR3 loop: CASSIGNTEAFF. The CDR3 DNA sequence: TGTGCCAGTAGTATAGGGAACACTGAAGCTTTCTTT.

By share, this clonotype counts as medium-sized. For the CDR3, the DNA is TGTGCCAGCAGCAATCTACAACCGATGAACACTGAAGCTTTCTTT. Translating it yields CASSNLQPMNTEAFF. The V and J genes are TRBV21-1 and TRBJ1-1. TRBV21-1 is annotated as a pseudogene. The CDR3 has 15 amino acids.

By share, this clonotype ranks as medium-sized (0.01 to 0.1%). This may be a read error: a much more frequent sequence differs by one nucleotide. V usage is TRBV4-2 and J usage is TRBJ2-1; D not certain. The CDR3 runs 14 residues. V was cut by 4 bases and J by 12 bases, with 19 bases left in between. The germline V gene has CDR1 LGHNA and CDR2 YNFKEQ. The CDR3 loop is CASSRTLGPGAQFF. CDR3 coding DNA: TGTGCCAGCAGCCGAACTTTGGGTCCCGGTGCGCAGTTCTTC.

By share of the sample, this clonotype is large (0.1 to 1%). The V and J genes are TRBV24-1 and TRBJ2-1; 8 bases align to TRBD1. The germline V gene has CDR1 KGHDR and CDR2 SFDVKD. The CDR3 length is 18 residues. V lost 4 bases, J lost 0 bases, and 10 bases stayed unmatched. Here the CDR3 reads CATSETGALPGSYNEQFF. DNA of the CDR3: TGTGCCACCAGTGAGACAGGGGCCTTACCTGGCTCCTACAATGAGCAGTTCTTC.

This clonotype was observed a few times. This chain connects TRBV18 to TRBJ2-7; the D is unclear. The CDR3 contains 16 residues. V lost 1 base to trimming and J lost 2 bases, with 15 bases between them. Germline V gene sequence: CDR1 KGHSH, CDR2 LQKENI. CDR3 loop: CASSPQLQSITYEQYF. CDR3 in DNA: TGTGCCAGCTCACCACAACTACAGAGTATCACCTACGAGCAGTACTTC.

Sample share makes this clonotype medium-sized. The chain joins TRBV7-3 to TRBJ2-7, with no clear D. The CDR3 loop spans 13 amino acids. Trimming took 5 bases from V and 3 from J, leaving 11 bases between them. The germline gives CDR1 SGHTA, CDR2 FQGTGA. This chain's CDR3 is CASSQKGGYEQYF. The CDR3 nucleotides are TGTGCCAGCAGCCAGAAAGGTGGCTACGAGCAGTACTTC.

This clonotype was detected only a few times. Possible read error: a much larger clone is one base away. The CDR3 DNA is TGCGCCAGCAGCCAAGATCTGGGCGGGGGTTACAATGAGCAGTACTTC. This translates into CASSQDLGGGYNEQYF. The chain combines TRBV4-1 with TRBJ2-1, with 7 bases that match TRBD2. The end of the DNA fits TRBJ2-7 better, so the J call may be wrong. This CDR3 has 16 residues. CDR1 and CDR2 from the germline V gene are MGHRA and YSYEKL.

By share of the sample, this clonotype is large (0.1 to 1%). V is TRBV19 and J is TRBJ1-5; D gene unclear. The CDR3 has 13 amino acids. Trimming took 6 bases from V and 0 from J, leaving 6 bases between them. Germline V CDR1 and CDR2: LNHDA, SQIVND (reference sequence). This CDR3 reads CASSLNSNQPQHF. The DNA of the CDR3 is TGTGCCAGTAGCCTTAATAGCAATCAGCCCCAGCATTTT.

This clonotype is labeled as large. This chain connects TRBV7-3 to TRBJ2-3; 12 bases align to TRBD2. V trimming: 6 bases; J trimming: 6 bases; junction bases outside the gene matches: 7. CDR3 size: 15 residues. Germline V lookup: CDR1 SGHTA, CDR2 FQGTGA. CDR3 amino acids: CASRSTSGGLDTQYF. The CDR3 nucleotides are TGTGCCAGCAGGTCGACTAGCGGGGGTTTGGATACGCAGTATTTT. Based on the CDR3 plus reference TRBV7-3 and TRBJ2-3, the full variable domain is GAGVSQTPSNKVTEKGKYVELRCDPISGHTALYWYRQSLGQGPEFLIYFQGTGAADDSGLPNDRFFAVRPEGSVSTLKIQRTERGDSAVYLCASRSTSGGLDTQYFGPGTRLTVL.

This clonotype is labeled as large. The DNA of the CDR3 is TGTGCCATCCCCTCTCCTCAGCGAGGAGATACGCAGTATTTT. Protein: CAIPSPQRGDTQYF. This sequence joins TRBV2 and TRBJ2-3; no clear D. The CDR3 loop spans 14 amino acids. CDR1 is SNHLY and CDR2 is FYNNEI in the germline V gene. The V gene lost 10 bases and the J gene lost 5 bases, with 19 bases spanning the gap.

Judged by abundance, this clonotype is large. The V and J genes are TRBV7-2 and TRBJ2-1; D remains ambiguous. Trimming removed 5 bases from V and 5 bases from J, with 13 bases in between. CDR1 SGHTA and CDR2 FQGNSA come from the germline V gene. The CDR3 is made up of 14 amino acids. This CDR3 reads CASSRPNLDNEQFF. In DNA form, the CDR3 reads TGTGCCAGCAGCCGACCAAATCTCGACAATGAGCAGTTCTTC.

This clonotype qualifies as medium-sized. The J gene is TRBJ2-7, the V gene TRBV2, with D perhaps matching TRBD1 (6 bases). Per the germline V gene, CDR1 is SNHLY and CDR2 is FYNNEI. The CDR3 loop spans 14 amino acids. The V and J ends lost 5 bases and 3 bases respectively, with 14 bases between them. CDR3 nucleotides: TGTGCCAGCAGTCCTTTCCTGGACAGCTACGAGCAGTACTTC. This codes for CASSPFLDSYEQYF.